The 8 T cell receptor beta chains below were found in one sample sequenced in a study of OX40 agonist ivuxolimab in advanced cancers. TCRdb keeps only in-frame clones here, not all; method: immunoSEQ multiplex PCR. Found here are over 50,000 clones, 82% of them singletons; the top ten hold under 0.65%. The specimen was CD4+ or CD8+ T cells sorted from blood, collected in a trial of the OX40 agonist ivuxolimab. These receptors were taken from an adult with an advanced solid tumor such as melanoma, head and neck, liver or kidney cancer.

The chain links TRBV6-6 to TRBJ2-7; 10 nucleotides agree with TRBD1. CDR1 and CDR2 from the germline V gene are MNHNY and SVGAGI (reference sequence). The ends lost 5 bases at V and 4 bases at J; junction bases unmatched: 8. The CDR3 runs to 15 residues. The CDR3 DNA sequence: TGTGCCAGCAGTCCCCCGACAGGGGGCGAATACGAGCAGTACTTC. It encodes CASSPPTGGEYEQYF.

This clone has more than one count but fewer than ten. The rearrangement links TRBV9 to TRBJ1-2; no firm D call. The germline gives CDR1 SGDLS, CDR2 YYNGEE. This CDR3 contains 14 residues. The germline V and J ends were trimmed by 0 bases and 2 bases, with 8 bases remaining between them. The CDR3, as DNA: TGTGCCAGCAGCGTAGACCTGGGGAACTATGGCTACACCTTC. Its translation is CASSVDLGNYGYTF.

This chain links TRBV7-9 with TRBJ2-7, with a weak D call TRBD1 (5 bases). V was trimmed by 8 bases and J by 4 bases, leaving 18 bases between them. The CDR3 has 14 residues. Germline CDR1 is SEHNR and CDR2 is FQNEAQ (reference sequence). CDR3: CASGPDTETYEQYF. The CDR3 region has the DNA TGTGCCAGCGGGCCGGACACGGAGACTTACGAGCAGTACTTC. Full variable domain (remainder filled in from reference TRBV7-9 and TRBJ2-7): DTGVSQNPRHKITKRGQNVTFRCDPISEHNRLYWYRQTLGQGPEFLTYFQNEAQLEKSRLLSDRFSAERPKGSFSTLEIQRTEQGDSAMYLCASGPDTETYEQYFGPGTRLTVT.

The CDR3 is CASSDGTSDPYNEQFF. As DNA, the CDR3 is TGTGCCAGCAGTGACGGGACATCGGACCCCTACAATGAGCAGTTCTTC. The rearrangement uses TRBV25-1 and TRBJ2-1, with D tentatively TRBD1 (6 bases). Germline V gene lookup returns CDR1 MGHDK and CDR2 SYGVNS. Between the trimmed V and J ends, which lost 3 bases and 2 bases, there was a span of 14 bases. This CDR3 spans 16 amino acids. The whole variable domain, filled in from reference TRBV25-1 and TRBJ2-1, reads EADIYQTPRYLVIGTGKKITLECSQTMGHDKMYWYQQDPGMELHLIHYSYGVNSTEKGDLSSESTVSRIRTEHFPLTLESARPSHTSQYLCASSDGTSDPYNEQFFGPGTRLTVL.

The sample holds one count of this clone. This chain connects TRBV4-1 to TRBJ1-3, with 12 bases lining up with TRBD1. Unmatched junction bases numbered 13, after V lost 4 bases and J lost 3 bases. Germline V lookup: CDR1 MGHRA, CDR2 YSYEKL. The CDR3 is 19 amino acids. CDR3 DNA: TGCGCCAGCAGCCTAAGACCGGGACAGGGGGCTCGTTTTGGAAACACCATATATTTT. Translation gives CASSLRPGQGARFGNTIYF.

The chain carries TRBV7-3 and TRBJ2-1; D is possibly TRBD1 or TRBD2 (5 bases each). This CDR3 spans 12 amino acids. The V and J ends lost 0 bases and 9 bases respectively, with 6 bases between them. The germline CDR1 and CDR2 sequences are SGHTA and FQGTGA. CDR3 sequence reads: CASSLTGGEQFF. DNA for the CDR3: TGTGCCAGCAGCTTAACTGGGGGTGAGCAGTTCTTC. Combining the CDR3 with reference TRBV7-3 and TRBJ2-1 gives the whole variable domain GAGVSQTPSNKVTEKGKYVELRCDPISGHTALYWYRQSLGQGPEFLIYFQGTGAADDSGLPNDRFFAVRPEGSVSTLKIQRTERGDSAVYLCASSLTGGEQFFGPGTRLTVL.

This clone has only one observation. The CDR3 nucleotides read TGTGCCAGCAGTCTCCTTGCTAGCGGTGGTATAGAGCAGTACTTC. This sequence encodes CASSLLASGGIEQYF. The V call is TRBV27, the J call TRBJ2-7, with 7 bases identical to TRBD2. V shed 5 bases, J shed 7 bases, and the junction held 14 bases outside the gene matches. The CDR3 contains 15 residues. CDR1 is MNHEY, CDR2 SMNVEV, per germline (reference sequence).

The chain carries TRBV28 and TRBJ1-4, with no clear D. The CDR3 consists of 14 residues. V shed 3 bases and J shed 5 bases, with 10 bases lying between them. Germline V gene lookup returns CDR1 MDHEN and CDR2 SYDVKM. CDR3 DNA sequence: TGTGCCAGCAGTTTGGCAGGCGTGAATGAAAAACTGTTTTTT. This codes for CASSLAGVNEKLFF. Full variable domain (rest looked up from reference TRBV28 and TRBJ1-4): DVKVTQSSRYLVKRTGEKVFLECVQDMDHENMFWYRQDPGLGLRLIYFSYDVKMKEKGDIPEGYSVSREKKERFSLILESASTNQTSMYLCASSLAGVNEKLFFGSGTQLSVL.